The clone carrying this T cell receptor beta chain was counted once. What it binds is unknown. The junction departs from the called germline gene at one end, perhaps through a read error. The use of genomic DNA as template underpinned the TCR beta VDJ and CDR3 profiling. TCRdb itself ran the reads through MiXCR, one entry per CDR3 protein. Of just over 400,000 distinct CDR3 sequences listed, 65% to 80% are singletons. This specimen comes from a study of CD8+CD57+ T cells in acquired aplastic anemia. Study background: Mean read depth for CD4+ cells from healthy donors was approximately 10 million. Findings of the study overall: The study found no significant CD8+ Simpson's diversity difference between patients and controls.

The CDR3 runs 14 residues. Germline CDR1 and CDR2: SNHLY and FYNNEI. This chain links TRBV2 with TRBJ1-6; D is undetermined. Sequencing input: sorted CD4+, CD8+, or CD8+CD57+ T cells (not recorded which) from PBMCs. This sequence originates from a human donor in good health, serving as a control. The CDR3 DNA reads TGTGCCAGCAGCGGCGTCCGGGATAATTCACACCTCCACTTT. Translation: CASSGVRDNSHLHF. Using reference TRBV2 and TRBJ1-6 for the parts outside the CDR3, the full variable domain is EPEVTQTPSHQVTQMGQEVILRCVPISNHLYFYWYRQILGQKVEFLVSFYNNEISEKSEIFDDQFSVERPDGSNFTLKIRSTKLEDSAMYFCASSGVRDNSHLHFGNGTRLTVT.